These T cell receptor beta chains were read from a single sample in a study of CD8 T cells in Susac syndrome. MiXCR, applied by TCRdb to the immunoSEQ multiplex PCR reads, yields one record per CDR3 protein. The sample comprises some 190,000 distinct CDR3 sequences, about 94% of which are singletons, and around 0.15% rests with the top ten. The sequenced sample consisted of CD4+ T cells from PBMCs. Receptors originate from a human donor with Susac syndrome. Each CDR3 is given with its conserved first and last residue. D genes are given only for firm matches. Not all rows give a size; the values are once, few, many and, for expanded clones, a class.

J: TRBJ2-5; length: 13; size: .; V: TRBV27; D: TRBD1; CDR3: CASSKTGQETQYF; DNA: TGTGCCAGCAGTAAGACAGGGCAAGAGACCCAGTACTTC
J: TRBJ1-6; length: 15; size: .; V: TRBV5-8; D: TRBD1; CDR3: CASSQTGGVNSPLHF; DNA: TGTGCCAGCAGCCAAACAGGGGGCGTCAATTCACCCCTCCACTTT
J: TRBJ2-7; length: 13; size: .; V: TRBV18; D: .; CDR3: CASSPATSYEQYF; DNA: TGTGCCAGCTCACCGGCGACGTCCTACGAGCAGTACTTC
J: TRBJ2-1; length: 13; size: few; V: TRBV30; D: TRBD1; CDR3: CAWSVRRTGEQFF; DNA: TGTGCCTGGAGTGTACGGAGGACAGGAGAGCAGTTCTTC
J: TRBJ2-3; length: 17; size: once; V: TRBV11-3; D: TRBD2; CDR3: CASSSSGLAGGTDTQYF; DNA: TGTGCCAGCAGCTCTTCCGGACTAGCGGGGGGCACAGATACGCAGTATTTT
J: TRBJ2-1; length: 14; size: .; V: TRBV19; D: .; CDR3: CASSALISSNEQFF; DNA: TGTGCCAGTAGTGCCCTGATTTCATCCAATGAGCAGTTCTTC
J: TRBJ1-2; length: 14; size: .; V: TRBV4-1; D: TRBD1; CDR3: CASSRPGQGDGYTF; DNA: TGCGCCAGCAGCCGGCCGGGACAGGGGGACGGCTACACCTTC
J: TRBJ1-4; length: 13; size: few; V: TRBV4-2; D: .; CDR3: CASSPQGNEKLFF; DNA: TGTGCCAGCAGTCCACAGGGTAATGAAAAACTGTTTTTT
J: TRBJ1-5; length: 14; size: .; V: TRBV20-1; D: TRBD1; CDR3: CSARGGTGNQPQHF; DNA: TGCAGTGCTAGGGGGGGGACAGGCAATCAGCCCCAGCATTTT
J: TRBJ1-6; length: 20; size: once; V: TRBV5-1; D: .; CDR3: CASRGGQESFFSSYNSPLHF; DNA: TGCGCCAGCAGGGGAGGGCAGGAGTCCTTTTTTAGCTCCTATAATTCACCCCTCCACTTT
J: TRBJ1-4; length: 13; size: once; V: TRBV29-1; D: .; CDR3: CSVEFEGLEKLFF; DNA: TGCAGCGTTGAGTTTGAGGGTCTCGAAAAACTGTTTTTT
J: TRBJ2-1; length: 14; size: .; V: TRBV7-9; D: .; CDR3: CASRRGLGGNEQFF; DNA: TGTGCCAGCAGAAGAGGATTAGGAGGGAATGAGCAGTTCTTC
J: TRBJ2-7; length: 16; size: once; V: TRBV6-1; D: TRBD1; CDR3: CASRAKTGGRSYEQYF; DNA: TGTGCCAGCAGAGCTAAGACAGGGGGTAGATCCTACGAGCAGTACTTC
J: TRBJ1-1; length: 11; size: .; V: TRBV30; D: .; CDR3: CASDGYTEAFF; DNA: TGTGCCTCGGACGGATACACTGAAGCTTTCTTT
J: TRBJ2-7; length: 13; size: .; V: TRBV12-3/TRBV12-4; D: TRBD1; CDR3: CASSTDRFHEQYF; DNA: TGTGCCAGCAGCACGGACAGGTTCCACGAGCAGTACTTC
J: TRBJ1-1; length: 17; size: .; V: TRBV6-5; D: .; CDR3: CASSYLTGSEGVTEAFF; DNA: TGTGCCAGCAGTTACTTGACAGGCTCCGAAGGTGTCACTGAAGCTTTCTTT
J: TRBJ1-5; length: 14; size: .; V: TRBV20-1; D: .; CDR3: CSARGKGPSQPQHF; DNA: TGCAGTGCTAGAGGTAAAGGGCCTAGTCAGCCCCAGCATTTT
J: TRBJ1-1; length: 11; size: .; V: TRBV6-6; D: .; CDR3: CASARETEAFF; DNA: TGTGCCAGCGCTCGGGAGACTGAAGCTTTCTTT
J: TRBJ2-7; length: 13; size: few; V: TRBV11-2; D: .; CDR3: CASSLGAVYEQYF; DNA: TGTGCCAGCAGCTTAGGGGCAGTCTACGAGCAGTACTTC
J: TRBJ1-5; length: 15; size: .; V: TRBV5-4; D: .; CDR3: CASSLAGGLNQPQHF; DNA: TGTGCCAGCAGCTTGGCCGGGGGCCTAAATCAGCCCCAGCATTTT
J: TRBJ2-5; length: 14; size: .; V: TRBV3-1; D: TRBD1; CDR3: CASGDRGGQETQYF; DNA: TGTGCCAGCGGGGACAGGGGAGGGCAAGAGACCCAGTACTTC
J: TRBJ2-5; length: 16; size: .; V: TRBV30; D: .; CDR3: CAWSLGGLADQETQYF; DNA: TGTGCCTGGAGCCTGGGGGGGCTAGCAGACCAAGAGACCCAGTACTTC
J: TRBJ2-6; length: 18; size: .; V: TRBV4-2; D: TRBD1; CDR3: CASSQEGDRVSGANVLTF; DNA: TGTGCCAGCAGCCAAGAAGGGGACAGGGTATCCGGGGCCAACGTCCTGACTTTC
J: TRBJ2-2; length: 15; size: .; V: TRBV4-3; D: .; CDR3: CASSQDRGVGRELFF; DNA: TGCGCCAGCAGCCAAGATCGGGGCGTCGGCCGGGAGCTGTTTTTT
J: TRBJ2-6; length: 15; size: .; V: TRBV29-1; D: .; CDR3: CSVVAGGFGANVLTF; DNA: TGCAGCGTTGTGGCAGGGGGGTTTGGGGCCAACGTCCTGACTTTC
J: TRBJ1-6; length: 17; size: .; V: TRBV5-4; D: .; CDR3: CASSLAGQLSYNSPLHF; DNA: TGTGCCAGCAGCTTGGCCGGACAGCTCTCCTATAATTCACCCCTCCACTTT
J: TRBJ2-5; length: 14; size: .; V: TRBV6-1; D: TRBD1; CDR3: CASTNGDREETQYF; DNA: TGTGCCAGCACCAACGGGGACAGGGAAGAGACCCAGTACTTC
J: TRBJ2-1; length: 12; size: .; V: TRBV11-2; D: .; CDR3: CASSQEADEQFF; DNA: TGTGCCAGCAGCCAGGAGGCGGATGAGCAGTTCTTC
J: TRBJ2-3; length: 15; size: few; V: TRBV6-6; D: TRBD2; CDR3: CASRRGLAGADTQYF; DNA: TGTGCCAGCCGTAGAGGGCTAGCGGGGGCAGATACGCAGTATTTT
J: TRBJ2-7; length: 15; size: few; V: TRBV20-1; D: TRBD2; CDR3: CSADHGGLALGEQYF; DNA: TGCAGTGCAGACCATGGGGGACTAGCGCTCGGAGAGCAGTACTTC
J: TRBJ2-7; length: 13; size: few; V: TRBV7-8; D: .; CDR3: CASGGTGMGEQYF; DNA: TGTGCCAGCGGGGGCACAGGGATGGGCGAGCAGTACTTC
J: TRBJ2-1; length: 14; size: .; V: TRBV30; D: .; CDR3: CAWIKGVGRDEQFF; DNA: TGTGCCTGGATTAAAGGGGTTGGCCGGGATGAGCAGTTCTTC
J: TRBJ1-2; length: 12; size: .; V: TRBV5-5; D: .; CDR3: CASVRARDGYTF; DNA: TGTGCCAGCGTACGTGCACGGGATGGCTACACCTTC
J: TRBJ1-1; length: 13; size: .; V: TRBV9; D: .; CDR3: CASSVFENTEAFF; DNA: TGTGCCAGCAGCGTTTTTGAGAACACTGAAGCTTTCTTT
J: TRBJ2-3; length: 15; size: .; V: TRBV5-8; D: .; CDR3: CASTQHSGTTDTQYF; DNA: TGTGCCAGCACCCAACACTCAGGGACCACAGATACGCAGTATTTT
J: TRBJ1-6; length: 16; size: .; V: TRBV4-3; D: .; CDR3: CASSQESPNRNSPLHF; DNA: TGCGCCAGCAGCCAAGAATCCCCGAACCGGAATTCACCCCTCCACTTT
J: TRBJ1-4; length: 13; size: .; V: TRBV20-1; D: .; CDR3: CSARQVQGEKLFF; DNA: TGCAGTGCTAGACAGGTCCAAGGTGAAAAACTGTTTTTT
J: TRBJ1-6; length: 17; size: .; V: TRBV5-1; D: .; CDR3: CASSTTGPSSYNSPLHF; DNA: TGCGCCAGCAGCACAACCGGGCCGAGCTCCTATAATTCACCCCTCCACTTT
J: TRBJ2-7; length: 12; size: .; V: TRBV14; D: .; CDR3: CASSQVGYEQYF; DNA: TGTGCCAGCAGCCAAGTGGGGTACGAGCAGTACTTC
J: TRBJ2-6; length: 16; size: .; V: TRBV19; D: TRBD1; CDR3: CASSPTGGSGANVLTF; DNA: TGTGCCAGTAGCCCGACAGGGGGTTCTGGGGCCAACGTCCTGACTTTC
J: TRBJ1-2; length: 14; size: once; V: TRBV14; D: .; CDR3: CASSQPGANYGYTF; DNA: TGTGCCAGCAGCCAACCCGGGGCGAACTATGGCTACACCTTC
J: TRBJ2-7; length: 14; size: .; V: TRBV5-1; D: .; CDR3: CASSPRTVGYEQYF; DNA: TGCGCCAGCAGCCCGAGGACAGTAGGCTACGAGCAGTACTTC
J: TRBJ2-7; length: 13; size: .; V: TRBV6-5; D: .; CDR3: CASRPRATGEQYF; DNA: TGTGCCAGCAGACCGAGGGCGACCGGCGAGCAGTACTTC
J: TRBJ2-6; length: 15; size: .; V: TRBV20-1; D: .; CDR3: CSARHGGSGANVLTF; DNA: TGCAGTGCTAGGCACGGGGGCTCTGGGGCCAACGTCCTGACTTTC
J: TRBJ1-1; length: 15; size: .; V: TRBV5-8; D: .; CDR3: CASSLEVGMNTEAFF; DNA: TGTGCCAGCAGCTTGGAAGTAGGGATGAACACTGAAGCTTTCTTT
J: TRBJ1-1; length: 13; size: .; V: TRBV7-3; D: .; CDR3: CASSSYLNTEAFF; DNA: TGTGCCAGCAGCTCATACCTGAACACTGAAGCTTTCTTT
J: TRBJ1-2; length: 14; size: .; V: TRBV3-1; D: .; CDR3: CASSQVLHRPGYTF; DNA: TGTGCCAGCAGCCAGGTACTCCATCGACCTGGCTACACCTTC
J: TRBJ2-7; length: 13; size: .; V: TRBV7-6; D: .; CDR3: CASSPPGSYEQYF; DNA: TGTGCCAGCAGCCCCCCCGGCTCCTACGAGCAGTACTTC
J: TRBJ2-6; length: 17; size: .; V: TRBV2; D: TRBD2; CDR3: CASRGLAGLSGANVLTF; DNA: TGTGCCAGCAGGGGACTAGCGGGGCTCTCTGGGGCCAACGTCCTGACTTTC
J: TRBJ1-2; length: 15; size: .; V: TRBV6-5; D: TRBD1; CDR3: CASSYSTGKVGGYTF; DNA: TGTGCCAGCAGTTACTCGACAGGGAAGGTCGGAGGCTACACCTTC
J: TRBJ2-3; length: 13; size: .; V: TRBV4-3; D: .; CDR3: CASSTRRQDTQYF; DNA: TGCGCCAGCAGCACCCGGAGGCAGGATACGCAGTATTTT
J: TRBJ1-5; length: 12; size: once; V: TRBV12-3/TRBV12-4; D: .; CDR3: CASSSYNQPQHF; DNA: TGTGCCAGCAGTTCGTATAATCAGCCCCAGCATTTT
J: TRBJ2-1; length: 16; size: .; V: TRBV7-2; D: .; CDR3: CASSRPPTSSYNEQFF; DNA: TGTGCCAGCAGCCGACCCCCTACCAGCTCCTACAATGAGCAGTTCTTC
J: TRBJ2-6; length: 19; size: .; V: TRBV4-1; D: .; CDR3: CASSERLAAGSSGANVLTF; DNA: TGCGCCAGCAGCGAGCGATTGGCGGCCGGGAGCTCTGGGGCCAACGTCCTGACTTTC
J: TRBJ1-2; length: 13; size: .; V: TRBV24-1; D: .; CDR3: CATSDGGVGGYTF; DNA: TGTGCCACCAGTGATGGGGGGGTTGGTGGCTACACCTTC